This T cell receptor (beta chain) was observed in a study of blood T cell repertoires in COVID-19. Study as a whole: Nucleic acid was either cDNA or gDNA, and it came from T cells, B-cell-depleted T cells, or PBMCs.

With 4 bases removed from V and 0 bases from J, the gap between germline ends came to 13 bases. This CDR3 is built from 17 residues. Germline V gene lookup returns CDR1 MNHEY and CDR2 SVGEGT. Some clones are missing from TCRdb's copy, which holds only in-frame ones; the method was immunoSEQ multiplex PCR. The sample comprises some 180,000 clones, 79% of which are singletons, and under 20% rests with the top ten. Researchers sorted participants into cohorts using their self-reported clinical history. Specimen: PBMCs or T cells enriched from blood (not recorded which). The sequence derives from a woman aged 70-85 years in a cohort exposed to, infected with or recovered from COVID-19 (not recorded which). The chain combines TRBV6-2 or TRBV6-3 with TRBJ1-6; D uncertain. The chain's CDR3 is CASSWEPASSYNSPLHF. The CDR3 region has the DNA TGTGCCAGCAGTTGGGAGCCGGCTAGCTCCTATAATTCACCCCTCCACTTT.